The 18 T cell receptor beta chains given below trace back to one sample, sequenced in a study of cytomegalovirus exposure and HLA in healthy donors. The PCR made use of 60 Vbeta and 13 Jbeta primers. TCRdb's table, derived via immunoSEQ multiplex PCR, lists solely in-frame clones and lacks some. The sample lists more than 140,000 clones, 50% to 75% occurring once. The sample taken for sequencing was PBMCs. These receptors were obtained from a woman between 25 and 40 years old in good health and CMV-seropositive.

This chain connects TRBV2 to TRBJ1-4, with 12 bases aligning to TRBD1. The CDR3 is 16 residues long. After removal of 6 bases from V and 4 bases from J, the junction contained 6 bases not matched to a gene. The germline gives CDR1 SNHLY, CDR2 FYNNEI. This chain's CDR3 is CASRRDRGPSNEKLFF. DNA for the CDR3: TGTGCCAGCAGAAGGGACAGGGGGCCGAGTAATGAAAAACTGTTTTTT.

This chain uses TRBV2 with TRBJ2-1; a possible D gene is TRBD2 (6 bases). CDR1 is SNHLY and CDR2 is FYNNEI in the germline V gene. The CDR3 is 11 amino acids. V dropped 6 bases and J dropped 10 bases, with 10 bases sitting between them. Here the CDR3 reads CASRSTREQFF. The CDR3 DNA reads TGTGCCAGCAGGTCGACTAGGGAGCAGTTCTTC.

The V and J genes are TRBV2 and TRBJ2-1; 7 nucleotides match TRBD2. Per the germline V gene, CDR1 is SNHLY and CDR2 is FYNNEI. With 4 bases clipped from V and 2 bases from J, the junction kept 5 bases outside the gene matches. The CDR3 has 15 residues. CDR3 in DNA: TGTGCCAGCAGTGGCGGGCTAGCGGCCTACAATGAGCAGTTCTTC. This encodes CASSGGLAAYNEQFF.

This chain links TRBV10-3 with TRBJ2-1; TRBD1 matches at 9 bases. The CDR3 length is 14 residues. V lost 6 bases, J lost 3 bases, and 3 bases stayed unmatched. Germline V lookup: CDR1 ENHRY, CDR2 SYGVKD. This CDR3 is CAISGTGIYNEQFF. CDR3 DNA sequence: TGTGCCATCAGCGGGACAGGGATCTACAATGAGCAGTTCTTC.

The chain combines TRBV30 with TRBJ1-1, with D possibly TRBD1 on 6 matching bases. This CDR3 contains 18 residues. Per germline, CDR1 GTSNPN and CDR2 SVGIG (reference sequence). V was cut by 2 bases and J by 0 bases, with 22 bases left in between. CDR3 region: CAWSPWAGEGGVNTEAFF. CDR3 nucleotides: TGTGCCTGGAGTCCCTGGGCAGGGGAGGGTGGGGTGAACACTGAAGCTTTCTTT.

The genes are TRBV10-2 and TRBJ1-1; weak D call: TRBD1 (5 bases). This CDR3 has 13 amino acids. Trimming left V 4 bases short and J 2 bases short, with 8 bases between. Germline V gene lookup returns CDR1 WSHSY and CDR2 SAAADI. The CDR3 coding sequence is TGCGCCAGCAGTGGGCAGGGCAACACTGAAGCTTTCTTT. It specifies CASSGQGNTEAFF.

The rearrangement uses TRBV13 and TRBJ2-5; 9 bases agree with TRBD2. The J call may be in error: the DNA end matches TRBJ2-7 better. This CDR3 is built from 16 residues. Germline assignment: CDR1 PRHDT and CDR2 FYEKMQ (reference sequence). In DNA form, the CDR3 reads TGTGCCAGCAGCTTAGGGGGACTAGCTTTTTCCTACGAGCAGTACTTC. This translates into CASSLGGLAFSYEQYF.

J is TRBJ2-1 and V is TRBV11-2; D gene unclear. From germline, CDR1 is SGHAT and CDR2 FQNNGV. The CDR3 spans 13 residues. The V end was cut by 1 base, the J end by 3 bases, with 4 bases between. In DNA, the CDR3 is TGTGCCAGCAGCTTAGGTTACTACAATGAGCAGTTCTTC. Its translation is CASSLGYYNEQFF.

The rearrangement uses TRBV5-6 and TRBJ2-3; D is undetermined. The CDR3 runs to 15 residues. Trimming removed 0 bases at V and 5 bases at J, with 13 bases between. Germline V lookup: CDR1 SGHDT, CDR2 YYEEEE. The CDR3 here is CASSLDVEHQDTQYF. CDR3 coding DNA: TGTGCCAGCAGCTTGGACGTTGAGCATCAAGATACGCAGTATTTT.

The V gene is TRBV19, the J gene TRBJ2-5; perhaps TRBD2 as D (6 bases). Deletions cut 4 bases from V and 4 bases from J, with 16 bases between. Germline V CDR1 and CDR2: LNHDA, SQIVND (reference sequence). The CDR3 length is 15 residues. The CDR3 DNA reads TGTGCCAGTAGTACCAGCGGGCCAAGAAGAGAGACCCAGTACTTC. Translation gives CASSTSGPRRETQYF.

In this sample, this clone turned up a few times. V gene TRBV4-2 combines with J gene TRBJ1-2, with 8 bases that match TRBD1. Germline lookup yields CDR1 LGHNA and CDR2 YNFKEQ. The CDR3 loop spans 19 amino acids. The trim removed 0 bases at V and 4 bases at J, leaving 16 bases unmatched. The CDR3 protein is CASSQEGQTTDRVRYGYTF. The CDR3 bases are TGTGCCAGCAGCCAAGAGGGTCAGACGACGGACAGGGTACGCTATGGCTACACCTTC.

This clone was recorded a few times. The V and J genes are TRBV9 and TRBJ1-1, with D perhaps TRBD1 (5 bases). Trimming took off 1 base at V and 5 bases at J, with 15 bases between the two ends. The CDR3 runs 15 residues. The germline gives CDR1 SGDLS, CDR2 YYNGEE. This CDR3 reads CASSVRPGVGTEAFF. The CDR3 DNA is TGTGCCAGCAGCGTAAGACCGGGGGTAGGAACTGAAGCTTTCTTT.

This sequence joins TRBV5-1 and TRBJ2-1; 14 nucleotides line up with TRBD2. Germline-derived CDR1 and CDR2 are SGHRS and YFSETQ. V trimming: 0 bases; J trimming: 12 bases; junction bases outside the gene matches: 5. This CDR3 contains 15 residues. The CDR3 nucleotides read TGCGCCAGCAGCTTGGGACTAGCGGGAGGGTCCCCGCAGTTCTTC. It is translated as CASSLGLAGGSPQFF.

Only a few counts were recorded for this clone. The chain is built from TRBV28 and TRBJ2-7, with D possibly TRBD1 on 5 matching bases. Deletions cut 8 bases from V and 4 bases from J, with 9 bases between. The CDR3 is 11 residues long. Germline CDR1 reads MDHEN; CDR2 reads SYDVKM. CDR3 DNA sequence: TGTGCCAGCGGGGCAGGGTACGAGCAGTACTTC. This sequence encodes CASGAGYEQYF. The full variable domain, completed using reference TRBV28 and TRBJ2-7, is DVKVTQSSRYLVKRTGEKVFLECVQDMDHENMFWYRQDPGLGLRLIYFSYDVKMKEKGDIPEGYSVSREKKERFSLILESASTNQTSMYLCASGAGYEQYFGPGTRLTVT.

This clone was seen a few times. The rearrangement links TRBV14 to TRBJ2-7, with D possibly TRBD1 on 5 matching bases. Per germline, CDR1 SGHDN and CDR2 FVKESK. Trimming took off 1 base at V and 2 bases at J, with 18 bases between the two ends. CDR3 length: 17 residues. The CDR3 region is CASSQGVLRAGTYEQYF. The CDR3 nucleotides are TGTGCCAGCAGCCAAGGGGTTCTCAGGGCAGGGACCTACGAGCAGTACTTC. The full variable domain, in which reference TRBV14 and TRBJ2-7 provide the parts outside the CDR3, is EAGVTQFPSHSVIEKGQTVTLRCDPISGHDNLYWYRRVMGKEIKFLLHFVKESKQDESGMPNNRFLAERTGGTYSTLKVQPAELEDSGVYFCASSQGVLRAGTYEQYFGPGTRLTVT.

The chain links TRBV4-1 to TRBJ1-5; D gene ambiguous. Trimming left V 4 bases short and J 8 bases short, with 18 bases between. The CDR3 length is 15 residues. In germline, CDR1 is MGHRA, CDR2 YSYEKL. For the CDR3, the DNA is TGCGCCAGCAGCCGGGAGTTTGCCCAAACGGAGCCCCAGCATTTT. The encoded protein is CASSREFAQTEPQHF.

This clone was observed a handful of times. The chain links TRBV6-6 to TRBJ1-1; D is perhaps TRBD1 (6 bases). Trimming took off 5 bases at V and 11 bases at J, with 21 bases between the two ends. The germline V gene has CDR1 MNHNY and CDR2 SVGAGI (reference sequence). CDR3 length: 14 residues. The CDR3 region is CASSPIPRDQGAFF. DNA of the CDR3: TGTGCCAGCAGTCCGATACCTCGGGATCAGGGGGCTTTCTTT.

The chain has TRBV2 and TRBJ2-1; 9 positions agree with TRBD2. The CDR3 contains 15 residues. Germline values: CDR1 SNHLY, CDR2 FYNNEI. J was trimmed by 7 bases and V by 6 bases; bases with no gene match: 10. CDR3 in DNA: TGTGCCAGCAGGATCGGTCGGCTAGCGGGGAATGAGCAGTTCTTC. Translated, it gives CASRIGRLAGNEQFF. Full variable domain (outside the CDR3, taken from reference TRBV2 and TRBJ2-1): EPEVTQTPSHQVTQMGQEVILRCVPISNHLYFYWYRQILGQKVEFLVSFYNNEISEKSEIFDDQFSVERPDGSNFTLKIRSTKLEDSAMYFCASRIGRLAGNEQFFGPGTRLTVL.